Presented here are 17 T cell receptor beta chains from one specimen sequenced in a study of post-analysis software for immune sequencing data. Carried by the TCR beta cDNA libraries were unique molecular identifiers. A single record per CDR3 protein comes from TCRdb applying MiXCR to the PCR reads. The sample holds about 810,000 distinct CDR3 sequences, approximately 53% seen once. Study-wide points: When patients were compared with controls, 4 or 5 TRBV segments were more frequent, TRBV5-6, TRBV5-1 and TRBV20-1 among them.

No antigens are known for them. Input material: blood. These receptors originate from a girl aged 10-17 years with multiple sclerosis.

Only a few counts were recorded for this clonotype. The rearrangement uses TRBV2 and TRBJ2-1; D perhaps matches TRBD2 (6 bases). The germline V gene encodes CDR1 SNHLY and CDR2 FYNNEI. CDR3 size: 12 residues. V lost 7 bases, J lost 9 bases, and 13 bases lay in between. The CDR3 region has the DNA TGTGCCAGCACCTTAGGAGGGAGTGAGCAGTTCTTC. Translating it yields CASTLGGSEQFF.

This chain connects TRBV2 to TRBJ2-1; D is perhaps TRBD2 (6 bases). V shed 8 bases and J shed 3 bases, with 8 bases lying between them. The germline V gene has CDR1 SNHLY and CDR2 FYNNEI. This CDR3 spans 12 amino acids. CDR3 sequence reads: CASRLGYNEQFF. The CDR3 region has the DNA TGTGCCAGCCGACTAGGCTACAATGAGCAGTTCTTC.

V is TRBV7-3 and J is TRBJ2-3, with 12 bases matching TRBD2. V shed 3 bases, J shed 5 bases, and the junction held 6 bases outside the gene matches. CDR3 size: 16 residues. Germline loops: CDR1 SGHTA, CDR2 FQGTGA. This CDR3 reads CASSLLAGGPEDTQYF. The CDR3 coding sequence is TGTGCCAGCAGCTTGCTAGCGGGAGGGCCTGAAGATACGCAGTATTTT.

This clonotype has only a few counts. The gene calls are TRBV2 and TRBJ2-3; D unclear. This CDR3 is built from 13 residues. Trimming cost V 8 bases and J 0 bases, with 9 bases left between them. Germline loops: CDR1 SNHLY, CDR2 FYNNEI. CDR3: CASARESTDTQYF. The CDR3 DNA sequence: TGTGCCAGCGCCAGAGAGAGCACAGATACGCAGTATTTT.

This clonotype was seen only a few times. The genes are TRBV7-8 and TRBJ2-5; D is uncertain. Germline CDR1 reads SGHVS; CDR2 reads FQNEAQ. The length of the CDR3 is 17 residues. The V and J ends lost 5 bases and 2 bases respectively, with 21 bases between them. CDR3 loop: CASSPAKGRVWQETQYF. Written as DNA, the CDR3 is TGTGCCAGCAGCCCTGCAAAAGGGCGAGTGTGGCAAGAGACCCAGTACTTC.

The chain combines TRBV20-1 with TRBJ1-2, with a possible D match to TRBD1 (5 bases). Per the germline V gene, CDR1 is DFQATT and CDR2 is SNEGSKA (reference sequence). The CDR3 is 12 amino acids. V lost 6 bases, J lost 3 bases, and 11 bases lay in between. The CDR3 DNA reads TGCAGTGCCAATTGGGACGACTATGGCTACACCTTC. It codes for CSANWDDYGYTF.

This clonotype turned up a few times. A much more abundant neighbour one base away suggests this may be a read error. This chain links TRBV7-2 with TRBJ1-2, with D possibly matching TRBD1 (5 bases). The V end lost 0 bases, the J end lost 2 bases, and 7 bases lay between the germline ends. The CDR3 has 14 residues. The germline V gene encodes CDR1 SGHTA and CDR2 FQGNSA. The CDR3 region has the DNA TGTGCCAGCAGCTTAGCGACAGCCAACTATGGCTACACCTTC. This encodes CASSLATANYGYTF.

The genes are TRBV29-1 and TRBJ2-5; 9 nucleotides match TRBD2. Gene TRBJ2-7 matches the end of the DNA better, so the J call may be wrong. CDR1 and CDR2 from the germline V gene are SQVTM and ANQGSEA. This CDR3 spans 13 amino acids. The CDR3 coding sequence is TGCAGCGTTGACGCGGGAGGGACGAACGAGCAGTACTTC. Encoded protein: CSVDAGGTNEQYF.

The gene calls are TRBV20-1 and TRBJ2-1, with TRBD2 matching 11 bases. Germline values: CDR1 DFQATT, CDR2 SNEGSKA (reference sequence). CDR3 length: 18 amino acids. V was pared by 0 bases and J by 1 base, with 8 bases of the junction left unmatched. The CDR3 spells CSARDTSGRTLSYNEQFF. CDR3 bases: TGCAGTGCTAGAGATACTAGCGGGAGAACGTTGTCCTACAATGAGCAGTTCTTC.

In its sample, this clonotype was seen once. This chain links TRBV9 with TRBJ2-7; the match to TRBD1 covers 11 bases. The trim removed 0 bases at V and 1 base at J, leaving 6 bases unmatched. There are 17 residues in the CDR3. From germline, CDR1 is SGDLS and CDR2 YYNGEE. The CDR3 protein is CASSVASGTGGSYEQYF. CDR3 in DNA: TGTGCCAGCAGCGTAGCATCAGGGACAGGGGGGTCCTACGAGCAGTACTTC.

The J gene is TRBJ2-4, the V gene TRBV19; tentative D call: TRBD2 (5 bases). The DNA matches TRBJ2-7 better at its end, which makes the J call doubtful. CDR1 is LNHDA and CDR2 is SQIVND in the germline V gene (reference sequence). There are 13 residues in the CDR3. This CDR3 reads CASSTRGISEQYF. The CDR3 DNA follows: TGTGCCAGTTCCACCCGAGGGATCTCCGAGCAGTACTTC.

This clonotype was observed once. The chain combines TRBV7-6 with TRBJ2-7, with no clear D. Germline CDR1 SGHVS, CDR2 FNYEAQ. This CDR3 comprises 13 residues. V was trimmed by 1 base and J by 6 bases, leaving 10 bases between them. CDR3 sequence reads: CASSLVARSEQYF. The CDR3 DNA sequence: TGTGCCAGCAGCTTAGTGGCAAGAAGCGAGCAGTACTTC.

The V and J genes are TRBV7-9 and TRBJ1-5, with D maybe TRBD1 (5 bases). CDR3 length equals 15 residues. Trimming removed 5 bases at V and 7 bases at J, with 18 bases between. Germline CDR1 and CDR2: SEHNR and FQNEAQ (reference sequence). The CDR3 DNA is TGTGCCAGCAGCCTGGGGACGGGGCCCGGGCAGCCCCAGCATTTT. Protein product: CASSLGTGPGQPQHF.

The rearrangement uses TRBV29-1 and TRBJ2-7, with D perhaps TRBD1 or TRBD2 (7 bases each). Germline CDR1 and CDR2: SQVTM and ANQGSEA. V shed 5 bases and J shed 2 bases, with 16 bases lying between them. The CDR3 is 14 residues long. In nucleotides, the CDR3 is TGCAGCGTTCTAGGCCAGGGGGGGACCTACGAGCAGTACTTC. It encodes CSVLGQGGTYEQYF.

The chain is built from TRBV5-1 and TRBJ2-6, with D perhaps matching TRBD1 (6 bases). Per the germline V gene, CDR1 is SGHRS and CDR2 is YFSETQ. The CDR3 extends over 17 amino acids. V was clipped by 6 bases and J by 4 bases, with 20 bases between them. CDR3 loop: CASTATGQRTGANVLTF. In DNA, the CDR3 is TGCGCCAGCACCGCAACAGGACAGAGGACCGGGGCCAACGTCCTGACTTTC.

The sample holds many counts of this clonotype. This chain connects TRBV29-1 to TRBJ2-1, with D unresolved. Deletions cut 4 bases from V and 6 bases from J, with 4 bases between. CDR3 length equals 10 residues. Germline loops: CDR1 SQVTM, CDR2 ANQGSEA. The CDR3 region is CSVVGNEQFF. CDR3 bases: TGCAGCGTTGTAGGCAATGAGCAGTTCTTC.

The J gene is TRBJ1-5, the V gene TRBV12-5; 7 nucleotides match TRBD1. This CDR3 is 13 amino acids long. Per the germline V gene, CDR1 is LGHNT and CDR2 is FRNRAP. J gave up 6 bases and V 2 bases, and 1 base lay outside the gene matches. The CDR3, as DNA: TGTGCTAGTGGTTTGACAGGGGCTCAGCCCCAGCATTTT. It yields the protein CASGLTGAQPQHF.